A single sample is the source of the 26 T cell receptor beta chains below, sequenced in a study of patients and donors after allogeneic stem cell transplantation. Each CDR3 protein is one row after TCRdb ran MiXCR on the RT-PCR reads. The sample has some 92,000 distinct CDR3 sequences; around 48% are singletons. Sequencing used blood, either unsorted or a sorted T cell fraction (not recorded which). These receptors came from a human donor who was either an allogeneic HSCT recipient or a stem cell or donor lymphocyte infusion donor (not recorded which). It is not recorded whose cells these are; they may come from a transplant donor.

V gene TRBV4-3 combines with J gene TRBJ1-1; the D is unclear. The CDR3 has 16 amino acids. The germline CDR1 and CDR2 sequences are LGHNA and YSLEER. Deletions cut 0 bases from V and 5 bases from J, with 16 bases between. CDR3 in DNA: TGCGCCAGCAGCCAAGATGGGAGGGCTTTAGAGACTGAAGCTTTCTTT. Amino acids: CASSQDGRALETEAFF.

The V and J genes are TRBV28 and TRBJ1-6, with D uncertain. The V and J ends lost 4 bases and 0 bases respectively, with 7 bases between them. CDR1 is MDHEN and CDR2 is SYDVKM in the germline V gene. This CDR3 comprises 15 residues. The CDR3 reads CASSSRSSYNSPLHF. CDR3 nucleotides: TGTGCCAGCAGTTCACGTAGCTCCTATAATTCACCCCTCCACTTT. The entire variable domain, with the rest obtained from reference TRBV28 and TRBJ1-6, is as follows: DVKVTQSSRYLVKRTGEKVFLECVQDMDHENMFWYRQDPGLGLRLIYFSYDVKMKEKGDIPEGYSVSREKKERFSLILESASTNQTSMYLCASSSRSSYNSPLHFGNGTRLTVT.

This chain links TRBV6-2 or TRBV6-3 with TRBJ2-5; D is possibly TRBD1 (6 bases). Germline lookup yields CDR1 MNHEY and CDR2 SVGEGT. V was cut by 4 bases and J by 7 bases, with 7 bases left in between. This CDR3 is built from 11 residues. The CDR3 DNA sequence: TGTGCCAGCAGTTCCAGGGGGACCCAGTACTTC. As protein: CASSSRGTQYF.

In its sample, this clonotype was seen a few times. The CDR3 sequence is CASGHGRHNEKLFF. For the CDR3, the DNA is TGTGCCAGCGGGCATGGCAGGCATAATGAAAAACTGTTTTTT. V usage is TRBV7-2 and J usage is TRBJ1-4; no reliable D call. Germline V gives CDR1 SGHTA, CDR2 FQGNSA. The CDR3 is 14 amino acids. V lost 8 bases and J 4 bases, leaving 14 bases between the germline ends.

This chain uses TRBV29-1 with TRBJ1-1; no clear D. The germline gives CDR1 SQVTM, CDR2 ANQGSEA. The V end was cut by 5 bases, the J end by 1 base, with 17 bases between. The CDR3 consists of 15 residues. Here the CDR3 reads CSVSPSFGGNTEAFF. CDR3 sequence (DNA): TGCAGCGTTTCGCCCTCGTTCGGCGGGAACACTGAAGCTTTCTTT.

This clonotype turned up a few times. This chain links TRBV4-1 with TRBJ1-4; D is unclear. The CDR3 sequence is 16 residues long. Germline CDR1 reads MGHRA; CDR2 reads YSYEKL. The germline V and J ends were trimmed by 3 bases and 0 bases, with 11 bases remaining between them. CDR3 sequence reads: CASSHNPSATNEKLFF. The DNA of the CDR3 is TGCGCCAGCAGCCATAACCCCTCGGCAACTAATGAAAAACTGTTTTTT.

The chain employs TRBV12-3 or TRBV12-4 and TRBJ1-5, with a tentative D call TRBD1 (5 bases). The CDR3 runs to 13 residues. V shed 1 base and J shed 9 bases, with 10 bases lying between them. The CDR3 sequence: CASSLDGTRPQHF. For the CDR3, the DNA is TGTGCCAGCAGTTTAGACGGGACGCGGCCCCAGCATTTT.

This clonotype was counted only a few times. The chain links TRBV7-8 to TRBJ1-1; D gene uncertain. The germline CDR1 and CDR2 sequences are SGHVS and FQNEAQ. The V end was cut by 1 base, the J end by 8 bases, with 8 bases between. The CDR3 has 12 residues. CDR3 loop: CASSLVWREAFF. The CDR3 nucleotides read TGTGCCAGCAGCTTAGTCTGGAGGGAAGCTTTCTTT.

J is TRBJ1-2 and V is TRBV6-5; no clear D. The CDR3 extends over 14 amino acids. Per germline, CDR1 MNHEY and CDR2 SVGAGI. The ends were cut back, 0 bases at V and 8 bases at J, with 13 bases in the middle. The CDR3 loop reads CASSYSWGVYGYTF. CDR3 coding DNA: TGTGCCAGCAGTTACTCGTGGGGAGTGTACGGCTACACCTTC.

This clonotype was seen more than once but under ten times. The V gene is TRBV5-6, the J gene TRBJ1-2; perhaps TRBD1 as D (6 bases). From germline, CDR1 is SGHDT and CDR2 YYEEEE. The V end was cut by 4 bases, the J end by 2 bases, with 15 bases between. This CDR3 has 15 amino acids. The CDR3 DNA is TGTGCCAGCAGCCCGGGACAAGGTCGAAACTATGGCTACACCTTC. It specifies CASSPGQGRNYGYTF.

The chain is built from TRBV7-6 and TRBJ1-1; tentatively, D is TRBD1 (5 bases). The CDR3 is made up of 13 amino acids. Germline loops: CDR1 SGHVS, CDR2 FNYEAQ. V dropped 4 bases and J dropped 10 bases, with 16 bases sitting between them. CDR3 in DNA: TGTGCCAGCAGCTCCAGGGAGTTAGGGATAGCTTTCTTT. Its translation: CASSSRELGIAFF.

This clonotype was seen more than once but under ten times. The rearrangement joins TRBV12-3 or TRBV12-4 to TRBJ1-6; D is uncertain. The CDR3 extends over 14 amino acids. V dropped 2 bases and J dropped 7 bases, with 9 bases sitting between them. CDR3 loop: CASSLFEGNSPLHF. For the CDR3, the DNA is TGTGCCAGCAGTTTATTTGAGGGAAATTCACCCCTCCACTTT.

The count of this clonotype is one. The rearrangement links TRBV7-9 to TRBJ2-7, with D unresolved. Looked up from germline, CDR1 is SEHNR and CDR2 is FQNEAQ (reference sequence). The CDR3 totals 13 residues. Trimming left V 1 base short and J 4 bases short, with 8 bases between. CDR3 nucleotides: TGTGCCAGCAGCTTAGAACATCAATACGAGCAGTACTTC. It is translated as CASSLEHQYEQYF.

CDR3 bases: TGTGCCAGCAGTTACACACAGGAGAGCAATCAGCCCCAGCATTTT. Its protein product is CASSYTQESNQPQHF. J is TRBJ1-5 and V is TRBV6-5; maybe TRBD1 (5 bases). The CDR3 has 15 residues. V lost 2 bases to trimming and J lost 1 base, with 9 bases between them. Looked up from germline, CDR1 is MNHEY and CDR2 is SVGAGI.

The CDR3, as DNA: TGTGCCAGCAGTGCAGACAGGGTTGTTCTTGGCTACACCTTC. Translated, it gives CASSADRVVLGYTF. This sequence joins TRBV2 and TRBJ1-2; 7 bases map to TRBD1. Germline V CDR1 and CDR2: SNHLY, FYNNEI. V lost 4 bases and J lost 7; bases outside the gene matches: 9. There are 14 residues in the CDR3.

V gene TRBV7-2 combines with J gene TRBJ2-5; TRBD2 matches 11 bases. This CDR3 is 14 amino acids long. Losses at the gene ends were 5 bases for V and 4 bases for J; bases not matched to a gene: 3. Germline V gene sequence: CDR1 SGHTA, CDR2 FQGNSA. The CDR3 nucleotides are TGTGCCAGCAGCATTGGACTAGCGGGAGAGACCCAGTACTTC. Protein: CASSIGLAGETQYF.

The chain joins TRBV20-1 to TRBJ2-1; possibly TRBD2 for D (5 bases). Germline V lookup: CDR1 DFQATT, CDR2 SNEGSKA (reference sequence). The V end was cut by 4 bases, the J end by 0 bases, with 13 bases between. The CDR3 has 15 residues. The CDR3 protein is CSANQRSHSYNEQFF. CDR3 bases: TGCAGTGCTAACCAGCGGAGCCACTCCTACAATGAGCAGTTCTTC.

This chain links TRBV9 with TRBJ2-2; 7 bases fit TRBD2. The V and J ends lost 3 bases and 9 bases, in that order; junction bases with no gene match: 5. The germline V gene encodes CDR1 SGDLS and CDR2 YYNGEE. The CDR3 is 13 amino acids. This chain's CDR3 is CASSGLADRELFF. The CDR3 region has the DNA TGTGCCAGCAGCGGGCTAGCGGACCGGGAGCTGTTTTTT.

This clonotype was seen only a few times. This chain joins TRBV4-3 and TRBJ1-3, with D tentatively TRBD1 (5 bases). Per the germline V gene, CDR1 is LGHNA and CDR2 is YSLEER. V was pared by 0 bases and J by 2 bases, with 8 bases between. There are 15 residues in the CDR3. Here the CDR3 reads CASSQDGTTGNTIYF. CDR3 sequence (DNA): TGCGCCAGCAGCCAAGATGGGACTACTGGAAACACCATATATTTT.

The CDR3 region is CSARQGRAFENIQYF. DNA for the CDR3: TGCAGTGCCCGACAGGGGCGAGCCTTCGAAAACATTCAGTACTTC. The V and J genes are TRBV20-1 and TRBJ2-4; 8 positions agree with TRBD1. Per germline, CDR1 DFQATT and CDR2 SNEGSKA (reference sequence). The CDR3 consists of 15 residues. V dropped 6 bases and J dropped 5; count of bases not matched to a gene: 12.

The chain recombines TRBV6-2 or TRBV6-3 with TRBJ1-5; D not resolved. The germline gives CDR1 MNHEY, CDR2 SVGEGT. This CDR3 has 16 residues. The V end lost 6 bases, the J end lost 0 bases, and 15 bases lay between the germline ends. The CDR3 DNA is TGTGCCAGCAGGGAAAGGACGCTCTATAGCAATCAGCCCCAGCATTTT. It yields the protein CASRERTLYSNQPQHF.

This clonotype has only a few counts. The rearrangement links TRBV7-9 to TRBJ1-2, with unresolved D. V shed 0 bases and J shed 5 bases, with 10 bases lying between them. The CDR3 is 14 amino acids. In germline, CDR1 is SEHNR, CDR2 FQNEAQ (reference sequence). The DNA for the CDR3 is TGTGCCAGCAGCTTAGCGACACTAACTTATGGCTACACCTTC. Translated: CASSLATLTYGYTF.

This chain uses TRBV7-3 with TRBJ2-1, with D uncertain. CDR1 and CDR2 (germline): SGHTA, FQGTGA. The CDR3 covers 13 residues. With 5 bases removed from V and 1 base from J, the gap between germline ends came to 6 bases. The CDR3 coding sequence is TGTGCCAGCAGCATTGGGTCCTACAATGAGCAGTTCTTC. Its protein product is CASSIGSYNEQFF.

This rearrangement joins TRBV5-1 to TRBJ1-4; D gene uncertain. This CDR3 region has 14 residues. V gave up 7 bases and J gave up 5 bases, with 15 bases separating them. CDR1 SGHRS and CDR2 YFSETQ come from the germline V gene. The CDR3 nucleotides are TGCGCCAGCGCCCAATCGGCGGGGAATGAAAAACTGTTTTTT. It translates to CASAQSAGNEKLFF.

CDR3 sequence: CASSLVGPRTGTEAFF. The DNA of the CDR3 is TGTGCCAGCAGCTTAGTGGGACCCCGCACGGGGACTGAAGCTTTCTTT. V is TRBV11-1 and J is TRBJ1-1; D might be TRBD1 (5 bases). Between the trimmed V and J ends, which lost 1 base and 5 bases, there was a span of 17 bases. Germline lookup yields CDR1 SGHAT and CDR2 FQDESV (reference sequence). This CDR3 spans 16 amino acids. The full variable domain, completed using reference TRBV11-1 and TRBJ1-1, is EAEVAQSPRYKITEKSQAVAFWCDPISGHATLYWYRQILGQGPELLVQFQDESVVDDSQLPKDRFSAERLKGVDSTLKIQPAELGDSAMYLCASSLVGPRTGTEAFFGQGTRLTVV.

CDR3 nucleotides: TGTGCCAGCATTTCGGGACAGGGGGTCTACGAGCAGTACTTC. Translated: CASISGQGVYEQYF. The rearrangement links TRBV28 to TRBJ2-7; 11 bases line up with TRBD1. The V gene's germline CDR1 is MDHEN and CDR2 SYDVKM. Trimming cost V 7 bases and J 3 bases; bases outside gene matches: 5. The CDR3 extends over 14 amino acids. The whole variable domain, filled in from reference TRBV28 and TRBJ2-7, reads DVKVTQSSRYLVKRTGEKVFLECVQDMDHENMFWYRQDPGLGLRLIYFSYDVKMKEKGDIPEGYSVSREKKERFSLILESASTNQTSMYLCASISGQGVYEQYFGPGTRLTVT.